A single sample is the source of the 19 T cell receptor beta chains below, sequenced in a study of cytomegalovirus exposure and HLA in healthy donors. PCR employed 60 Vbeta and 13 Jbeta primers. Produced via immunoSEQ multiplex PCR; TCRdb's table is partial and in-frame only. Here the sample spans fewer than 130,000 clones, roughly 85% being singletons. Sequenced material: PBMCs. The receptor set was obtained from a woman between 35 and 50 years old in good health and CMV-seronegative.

DNA for the CDR3: TGTGCCACCAGCAGGTATCAGGGTAACTATGGCTACACCTTC. Translation gives CATSRYQGNYGYTF. The rearrangement links TRBV15 to TRBJ1-2; tentative D call: TRBD1 (5 bases). The V and J ends lost 3 bases and 1 base respectively, with 9 bases between them. This CDR3 contains 14 residues. The germline CDR1 and CDR2 sequences are LNHNV and YYDKDF (reference sequence).

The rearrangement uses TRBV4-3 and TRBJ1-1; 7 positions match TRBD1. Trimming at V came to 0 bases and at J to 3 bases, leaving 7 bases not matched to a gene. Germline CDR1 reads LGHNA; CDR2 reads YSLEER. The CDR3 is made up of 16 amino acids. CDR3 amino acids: CASSQEGGGPYTEAFF. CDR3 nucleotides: TGCGCCAGCAGCCAAGAAGGGGGCGGCCCGTACACTGAAGCTTTCTTT.

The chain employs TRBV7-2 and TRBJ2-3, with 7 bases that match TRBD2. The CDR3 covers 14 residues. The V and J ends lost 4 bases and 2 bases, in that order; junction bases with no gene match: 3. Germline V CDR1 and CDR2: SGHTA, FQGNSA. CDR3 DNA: TGTGCCAGCAGCTCGCGGGGGAACACAGATACGCAGTATTTT. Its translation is CASSSRGNTDTQYF.

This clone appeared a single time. CDR3 in amino acids: CASMGGSNSPLHF. In nucleotides, the CDR3 is TGTGCCAGCATGGGGGGGAGTAATTCACCCCTCCACTTT. The J gene is TRBJ1-6, the V gene TRBV28; perhaps TRBD1 as D (5 bases). Per germline, CDR1 MDHEN and CDR2 SYDVKM. The CDR3 has 13 amino acids. The V end was cut by 7 bases, the J end by 6 bases, with 10 bases between.

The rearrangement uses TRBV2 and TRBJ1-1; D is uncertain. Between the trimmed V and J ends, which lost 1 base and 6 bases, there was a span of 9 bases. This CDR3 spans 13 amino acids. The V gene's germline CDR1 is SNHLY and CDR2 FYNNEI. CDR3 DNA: TGTGCCAGCAGTGAAGAAGGGAGCCCTGAAGCTTTCTTT. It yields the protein CASSEEGSPEAFF.

The CDR3 region has the DNA TGTGCCAGCAGTTTAGGGGGTGGAGGGGGCTTACAGCCCCAGCATTTT. It specifies CASSLGGGGGLQPQHF. This sequence joins TRBV28 and TRBJ1-5, with 7 bases fitting TRBD1. Germline CDR1 MDHEN, CDR2 SYDVKM. Trimming cost V 2 bases and J 7 bases; bases outside gene matches: 11. The CDR3 sequence is 16 residues long.

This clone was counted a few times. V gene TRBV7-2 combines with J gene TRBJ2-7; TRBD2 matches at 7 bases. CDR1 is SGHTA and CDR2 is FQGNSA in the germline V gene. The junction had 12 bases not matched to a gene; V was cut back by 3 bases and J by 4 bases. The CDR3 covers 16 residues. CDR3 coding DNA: TGTGCCAGCAGCTTCCCGACGGGGGGTGGGGGGTACGAGCAGTACTTC. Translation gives CASSFPTGGGGYEQYF. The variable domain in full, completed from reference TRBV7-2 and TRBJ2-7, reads GAGVSQSPSNKVTEKGKDVELRCDPISGHTALYWYRQSLGQGLEFLIYFQGNSAPDKSGLPSDRFSAERTGGSVSTLTIQRTQQEDSAVYLCASSFPTGGGGYEQYFGPGTRLTVT.

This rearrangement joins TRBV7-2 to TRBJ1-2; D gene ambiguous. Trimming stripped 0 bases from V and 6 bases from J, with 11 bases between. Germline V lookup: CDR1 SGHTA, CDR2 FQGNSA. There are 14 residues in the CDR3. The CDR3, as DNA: TGTGCCAGCAGCTTAGCTCGGGATGCAGATGGCTACACCTTC. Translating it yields CASSLARDADGYTF.

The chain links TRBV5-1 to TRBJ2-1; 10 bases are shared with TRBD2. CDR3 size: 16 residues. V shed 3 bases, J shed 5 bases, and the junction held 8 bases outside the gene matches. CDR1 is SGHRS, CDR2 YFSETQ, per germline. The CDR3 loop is CASSSSALAGNNEQFF. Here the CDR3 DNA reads TGCGCCAGCAGCTCTTCTGCACTAGCGGGAAACAATGAGCAGTTCTTC.

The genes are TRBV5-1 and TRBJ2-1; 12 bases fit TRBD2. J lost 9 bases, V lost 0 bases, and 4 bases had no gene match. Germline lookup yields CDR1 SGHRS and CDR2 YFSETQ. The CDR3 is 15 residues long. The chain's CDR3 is CASSLVPLAGGEQFF. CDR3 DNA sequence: TGCGCCAGCAGCTTGGTGCCACTAGCGGGGGGTGAGCAGTTCTTC. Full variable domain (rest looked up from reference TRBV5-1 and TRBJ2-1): KAGVTQTPRYLIKTRGQQVTLSCSPISGHRSVSWYQQTPGQGLQFLFEYFSETQRNKGNFPGRFSGRQFSNSRSEMNVSTLELGDSALYLCASSLVPLAGGEQFFGPGTRLTVL.

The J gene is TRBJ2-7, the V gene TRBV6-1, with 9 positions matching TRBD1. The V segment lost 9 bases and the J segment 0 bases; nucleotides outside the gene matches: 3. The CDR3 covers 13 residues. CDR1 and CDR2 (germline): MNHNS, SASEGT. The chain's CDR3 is CASGTGSSYEQYF. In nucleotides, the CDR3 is TGTGCCAGTGGGACAGGGAGCTCCTACGAGCAGTACTTC.

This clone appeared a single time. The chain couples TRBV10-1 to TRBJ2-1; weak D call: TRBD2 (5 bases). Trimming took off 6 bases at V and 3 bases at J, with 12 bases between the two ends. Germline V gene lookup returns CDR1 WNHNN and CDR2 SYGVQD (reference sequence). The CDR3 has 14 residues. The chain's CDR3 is CASSYSRDYNEQFF. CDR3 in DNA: TGCGCCAGCAGCTATAGCCGGGACTACAATGAGCAGTTCTTC.

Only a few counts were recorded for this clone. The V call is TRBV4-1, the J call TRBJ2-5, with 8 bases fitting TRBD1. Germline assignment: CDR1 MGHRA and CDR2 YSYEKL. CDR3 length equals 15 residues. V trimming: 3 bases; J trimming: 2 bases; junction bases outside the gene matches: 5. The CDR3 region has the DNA TGCGCCAGCAGCCATGGGGACAGGACACAAGAGACCCAGTACTTC. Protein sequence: CASSHGDRTQETQYF.

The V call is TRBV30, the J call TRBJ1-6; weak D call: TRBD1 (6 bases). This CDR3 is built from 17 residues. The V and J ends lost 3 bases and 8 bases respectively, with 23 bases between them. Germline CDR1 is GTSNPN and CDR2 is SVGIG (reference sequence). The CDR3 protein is CAWSRGPIPQGHSPLHF. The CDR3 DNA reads TGTGCCTGGAGCCGCGGGCCCATTCCTCAGGGGCATTCACCCCTCCACTTT.

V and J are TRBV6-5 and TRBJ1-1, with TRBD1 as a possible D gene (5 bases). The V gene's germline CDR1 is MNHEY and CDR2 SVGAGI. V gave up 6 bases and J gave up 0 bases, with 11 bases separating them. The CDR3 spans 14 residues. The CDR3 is CASRLGLMNTEAFF. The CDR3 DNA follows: TGTGCCAGCAGACTGGGGCTAATGAACACTGAAGCTTTCTTT.

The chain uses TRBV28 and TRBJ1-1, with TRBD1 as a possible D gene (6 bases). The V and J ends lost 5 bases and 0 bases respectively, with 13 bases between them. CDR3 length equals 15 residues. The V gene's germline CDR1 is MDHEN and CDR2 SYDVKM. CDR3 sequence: CASSPGASMNTEAFF. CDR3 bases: TGTGCCAGCAGTCCAGGGGCGAGTATGAACACTGAAGCTTTCTTT.

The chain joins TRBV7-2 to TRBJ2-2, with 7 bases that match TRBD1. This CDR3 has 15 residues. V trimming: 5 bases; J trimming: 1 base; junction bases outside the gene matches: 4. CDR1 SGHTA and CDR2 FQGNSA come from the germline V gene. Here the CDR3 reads CASSPTGLNTGELFF. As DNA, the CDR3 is TGTGCCAGCAGCCCGACAGGGTTGAACACCGGGGAGCTGTTTTTT.

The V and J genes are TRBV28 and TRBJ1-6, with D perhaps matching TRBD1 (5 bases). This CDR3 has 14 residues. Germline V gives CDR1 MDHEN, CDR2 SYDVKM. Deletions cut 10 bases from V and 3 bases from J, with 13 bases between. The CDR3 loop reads CATVTGIYNSPLHF. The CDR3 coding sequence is TGTGCCACCGTAACAGGAATCTATAATTCACCCCTCCACTTT.

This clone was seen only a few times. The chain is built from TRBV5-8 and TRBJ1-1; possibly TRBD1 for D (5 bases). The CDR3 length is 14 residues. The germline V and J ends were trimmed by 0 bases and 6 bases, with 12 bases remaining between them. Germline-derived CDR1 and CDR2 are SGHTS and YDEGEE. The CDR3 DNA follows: TGTGCCAGCAGCTTGGCTCTAGGGGCTGCTGAAGCTTTCTTT. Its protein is CASSLALGAAEAFF.